These T cell receptor beta chains were read from a single sample in a study of blood T cell repertoires in COVID-19. Data came from immunoSEQ multiplex PCR; TCRdb stores just in-frame clones and leaves some out. This sample has roughly 74,000 clones; over 75% occur once, and the top ten carry around 2.5%. The sample was peripheral blood. The receptors derive from a man in his 70s with active or convalescent COVID-19. The CDR3 runs from the conserved cysteine through the conserved F or W. The D gene is left open where the match is weak. Expanded clones are given a class, and other clones once, few, many or no size at all.

D gene	V gene	clone size	J gene	CDR3 DNA	CDR3 protein
TRBD1	TRBV5-4	NA	TRBJ1-4	TGTGCCAGCAGCGATGGACAGGGAGCAAGAGAAAAACTGTTTTTT	CASSDGQGAREKLFF
NA	TRBV2	many	TRBJ1-1	TGTGCCAGCAGTGAACAGTACACTGAAGCTTTCTTT	CASSEQYTEAFF
TRBD1	TRBV6-5	NA	TRBJ1-5	TGTGCCAGCAGTTTGGACAGGGGGGGAAATCAGCCCCAGCATTTT	CASSLDRGGNQPQHF
NA	TRBV14	NA	TRBJ2-1	TGTGCCAGCAGCCAAGATGGACCGACCTGGGGGCGTGAGCAGTTCTTC	CASSQDGPTWGREQFF
TRBD2	TRBV2	NA	TRBJ2-5	TGTGCCAGCAAACTAGCGGGGAACCAAGAGACCCAGTACTTC	CASKLAGNQETQYF
NA	TRBV12-5	once	TRBJ2-2	TGTGCTAGTGCCGGGGAACCGGGTCAAGAGAACACCGGGGAGCTGTTTTTT	CASAGEPGQENTGELFF
NA	TRBV5-4	once	TRBJ2-3	TGTGCCAGCAGCTCCCCCTCGGCGGGGGCCACAGATACGCAGTATTTT	CASSSPSAGATDTQYF
TRBD1	TRBV10-3	NA	TRBJ1-1	TGTGCCACCGGGACAGGCGGGGCGAACCAGAACACTGAAGCTTTCTTT	CATGTGGANQNTEAFF
TRBD2	TRBV27	NA	TRBJ2-1	TGTGCCAGCAGTTTAGCGCGTTTAGGCGGGAGGGCCTACAATGAGCAGTTCTTC	CASSLARLGGRAYNEQFF
NA	TRBV5-6	NA	TRBJ1-5	TGTGCCAGCAGCTTCGGGGAGGGTCAGCCCCAGCATTTT	CASSFGEGQPQHF
TRBD2	TRBV7-2	NA	TRBJ2-3	TGTGCCAGCAGCTTAGGTACTAGCGGGGGCACAGATACGCAGTATTTT	CASSLGTSGGTDTQYF
TRBD1	TRBV10-3	NA	TRBJ2-1	TGTGCCATCACGGTAGGGGGCGCATACAATGAGCAGTTCTTC	CAITVGGAYNEQFF
TRBD1	TRBV6-5	once	TRBJ2-5	TGTGCCAGCAGTATAGGGACAGGGGGCCGAGAGACCCAGTACTTC	CASSIGTGGRETQYF
NA	TRBV27	NA	TRBJ2-5	TGTGCCAGCAGTTGGGCAGGCATGTTTTTGGAGACCCAGTACTTC	CASSWAGMFLETQYF
NA	TRBV27	NA	TRBJ2-6	TGTGCCAGCAGATCCTCCGGGGCCAACGTCCTGACTTTC	CASRSSGANVLTF
TRBD1	TRBV6-6	once	TRBJ2-2	TGTGCCAGCAGTCGAGACAGGGTTGGCGGGGAGCTGTTTTTT	CASSRDRVGGELFF
NA	TRBV2	NA	TRBJ2-7	NA	CASSVGQGARYF
NA	TRBV9	once	TRBJ1-1	TGTGCCAGCAGCGTAGATGGAGACACTGAAGCTTTCTTT	CASSVDGDTEAFF
TRBD1	TRBV15	NA	TRBJ1-6	TGTGCCACCAGCAGAGAGACAGGGGTCGGGGCTTCACCCCTCCACTTT	CATSRETGVGASPLHF
TRBD1	TRBV3-1/TRBV3-2	NA	TRBJ2-5	TGTGCCAGCAGCCAAGATTATGGATTCGGGACAGGGGGACTTGAGACCCAGTACTTC	CASSQDYGFGTGGLETQYF
NA	TRBV6-6	NA	TRBJ2-1	TGTGCCAGCGGAGGGGCCGGAACTAGTGAGCAGTTCTTC	CASGGAGTSEQFF
NA	TRBV6-5	NA	TRBJ2-7	TGTGCCAGCAGTAAGGGGCCAGTCGAGCAGTACTTC	CASSKGPVEQYF
TRBD1	TRBV12-3/TRBV12-4	NA	TRBJ2-7	TGTGCCAGCAGTTCAGGACAGGGAGGCGAGCAGTACTTC	CASSSGQGGEQYF
NA	TRBV19	NA	TRBJ2-3	TGTGCCAGTAGTATGAGGGCTAGCACAGATACGCAGTATTTT	CASSMRASTDTQYF
NA	TRBV6-5	NA	TRBJ1-2	TGTGCCAGCAACCGGGGAGGAACCTATGGCTACACCTTC	CASNRGGTYGYTF
TRBD1	TRBV3-1/TRBV3-2	once	TRBJ1-1	TGTGCCAGCAGCCGCGACAGGGGGCCGAACACTGAAGCTTTCTTT	CASSRDRGPNTEAFF
NA	TRBV30	NA	TRBJ1-5	TGTGCCTGGAGCGGCCCGGGCGGGGATACAGGACAGCCCCAGCATTTT	CAWSGPGGDTGQPQHF
NA	TRBV3-1/TRBV3-2	few	TRBJ2-7	TGTGCCAGCAGCCAAGGGGCTACCTACGAGCAGTACTTC	CASSQGATYEQYF
TRBD1	TRBV23-1	NA	TRBJ1-4	TGCGCCGGCAGGGGGACAGCAGGGGCAAATGAAAAACTGTTTTTT	CAGRGTAGANEKLFF
TRBD2	TRBV7-9	NA	TRBJ2-1	TGTGCCAGCAGCTTAGATCTAGCGGGAGTGCATGAGCAGTTCTTC	CASSLDLAGVHEQFF
TRBD1	TRBV7-8	NA	TRBJ1-2	TGTGCCAGCAGCTTAGCTCAGGGGGGGACAGGGGCTAACTATGGCTACACCTTC	CASSLAQGGTGANYGYTF
NA	TRBV15	NA	TRBJ2-1	TGTGCCACCAGCAGAGACCGATGGGGCTTGGATGAGCAGTTCTTC	CATSRDRWGLDEQFF
TRBD1	TRBV5-1	NA	TRBJ1-6	TGCGCCAGCAGCGCAGGGACAGGGAGCTCCTATAATTCACCCCTCCACTTT	CASSAGTGSSYNSPLHF
NA	TRBV24-1	NA	TRBJ1-4	TGTGCCACCTTGGGGGGGAATGAAAAACTGTTTTTT	CATLGGNEKLFF
TRBD2	TRBV9	NA	TRBJ2-7	TGTGCCAGCAGCCCCCGGGCTAGCGGGAGCGGCTACGAGCAGTACTTC	CASSPRASGSGYEQYF
TRBD1	TRBV18	NA	TRBJ2-7	TGTGCCAGCTCACCATTGGACAGGGCCCACGAGCAGTACTTC	CASSPLDRAHEQYF
NA	TRBV9	NA	TRBJ2-3	TGTGCCAGCAGCCCCCGGACAGAGCAAGATACGCAGTATTTT	CASSPRTEQDTQYF
TRBD1	TRBV13	NA	TRBJ1-1	TGTGCCAGCAGCTCGGCTTACTTAGGACAGGGGGCCTCGCCGAACACTGAAGCTTTCTTT	CASSSAYLGQGASPNTEAFF
TRBD1	TRBV28	NA	TRBJ2-5	TGTGCCAGCAGTTTAGCCGGGACAGGGCTTGGGGAGACCCAGTACTTC	CASSLAGTGLGETQYF
TRBD2	TRBV4-2	NA	TRBJ2-2	TGTGCCAGCAGCCAAGGTGGGGGGGCGAACACCGGGGAGCTGTTTTTT	CASSQGGGANTGELFF
NA	TRBV7-9	once	TRBJ1-2	TGTGCCAGCAGCTTACTTGGGGGGACTGTCTCCTATGGCTACACCTTC	CASSLLGGTVSYGYTF
NA	TRBV6-6	NA	TRBJ1-2	TGTGCCGCCCAGCTGGCAGGGTCTAACTATGGCTACACCTTC	CAAQLAGSNYGYTF
TRBD1	TRBV6-2/TRBV6-3	NA	TRBJ1-4	TGTGCCAGCAGTTACTCGGCGGGACAGTTTTTTGAAAAACTGTTTTTT	CASSYSAGQFFEKLFF
NA	TRBV6-5	NA	TRBJ1-5	TGTGCCAGCACCTGGGAGGTAGCTAATCAGCCCCAGCATTTT	CASTWEVANQPQHF
NA	TRBV1	NA	TRBJ2-3	TGCACCAGCAGCCTACCGGGACAACCCAACACAGATACGCAGTATTTT	CTSSLPGQPNTDTQYF
NA	TRBV30	NA	TRBJ2-2	TGTGCCTGGAGTTCAGCCAGGTTGACCGGGGAGCTGTTTTTT	CAWSSARLTGELFF
TRBD1	TRBV9	NA	TRBJ1-2	TGTGCCAGCAGAGCCGACAGGGGCGTAGTGAGCGGCTACACCTTC	CASRADRGVVSGYTF
NA	TRBV27	NA	TRBJ1-4	TGTGCCAGCAGTTTGAGCGGGATCGTCGATGAAAAACTGTTTTTT	CASSLSGIVDEKLFF
TRBD2	TRBV11-2	NA	TRBJ2-1	TGTGCCAGCAGCCGACTAGCGGGAGGAGACAATGAGCAGTTCTTC	CASSRLAGGDNEQFF
NA	TRBV27	NA	TRBJ1-1	TGTGCCAGCAGTTCGGCAGGTGGTGAAGCTTTCTTT	CASSSAGGEAFF
NA	TRBV27	NA	TRBJ2-3	TGTGCCAGCAGTCGCCGGGTCGCACAAGATACGCAGTATTTT	CASSRRVAQDTQYF
NA	TRBV14	NA	TRBJ2-3	TGTGCCAGCAGCCAGAACGAGGGTGCGGATACGCAGTATTTT	CASSQNEGADTQYF
NA	TRBV3-1/TRBV3-2	NA	TRBJ2-1	TGTGCCAGCAGCCAACCTTTAGCGGAGAACTACAATGAGCAGTTCTTC	CASSQPLAENYNEQFF
NA	TRBV19	once	TRBJ1-5	TGTGCCAGTAGTATAGGGGAGAGCAATCAGCCCCAGCATTTT	CASSIGESNQPQHF
TRBD2	TRBV4-2	NA	TRBJ2-7	TGTGCCAGCAGCCGAGAGACTAGCGGGAGGGTCAACGAGCAGTACTTC	CASSRETSGRVNEQYF
TRBD1	TRBV29-1	NA	TRBJ2-7	TGCAGCGTTTCGGACAGGGGCTACGAGCAGTACTTC	CSVSDRGYEQYF
NA	TRBV5-1	NA	TRBJ2-4	TGCGCCAGCTCCGGGACTGACAAAAACATTCAGTACTTC	CASSGTDKNIQYF
TRBD2	TRBV29-1	NA	TRBJ2-2	TGCAGCGTCGCCGGGACTAGCGGGAGGAACACCGGGGAGCTGTTTTTT	CSVAGTSGRNTGELFF